This is a list of T cell receptor beta chains from one sample in a study of blood T cells in healthy people across ages. A single record per CDR3 protein comes from TCRdb applying MiXCR to the 5' RACE reads. There are 700,000 to 950,000 distinct CDR3 sequences in the sample; roughly two fifths occur only once, and around 20% lies in the top ten. The sequenced material came from blood. Receptor source: a woman in her fifties or sixties in good health. Both conserved end residues are part of each CDR3. Only some rows state a clone size, as once, few, many or a class for expanded clones.

size	V	J	CDR3
NA	TRBV7-9	TRBJ1-5	CASSTGTHQPQHF
NA	TRBV28	TRBJ2-7	CASSLIPRRISYEQYF
NA	TRBV20-1	TRBJ2-3	CSASGDFPDTQYF
NA	TRBV14	TRBJ1-2	CASSHGTGSYGYTF
few	TRBV28	TRBJ2-7	CASESHREQYF
NA	TRBV7-9	TRBJ1-1	CASSQVPGHSEAFF
many	TRBV29-1	TRBJ2-7	CSVDHLGEQYF
NA	TRBV19	TRBJ1-2	CASSRDLGPLKVNYGYTF
NA	TRBV20-1	TRBJ2-1	CSAYSGRGRDEQFF
NA	TRBV2	TRBJ1-1	CASLTRMNTEAFF
NA	TRBV3-1	TRBJ2-1	CASSQDLAGKNNEQFF
NA	TRBV28	TRBJ2-5	CASSFRGRSQETQYF
NA	TRBV28	TRBJ2-5	CASSSQGVEKTQYF
NA	TRBV20-1	TRBJ2-3	CSARDEIGPIDTQYF
NA	TRBV27	TRBJ2-7	CASSLAPREGLSYEQYF
NA	TRBV7-2	TRBJ2-5	CASSLGTLRSYEQYF
few	TRBV12-3/TRBV12-4	TRBJ1-2	CASSFVGGRVGYTF
NA	TRBV27	TRBJ2-1	CTSSGGRGNNEQFF
few	TRBV28	TRBJ2-2	CASSPGTAPNTGELFF
NA	TRBV4-3	TRBJ2-5	CASSADRAYKQYF
NA	TRBV30	TRBJ2-5	CAWSFYRRWGETQYF
NA	TRBV7-2	TRBJ2-3	CASSPQGAQTDTQYF
few	TRBV5-1	TRBJ1-1	CASSESITEAFF
many	TRBV5-8	TRBJ1-2	CASTLGQGMRYGYTF
NA	TRBV6-6	TRBJ2-1	CASSRTGTSVNEQFF
once	TRBV10-3	TRBJ2-4	CAISEGESRSTKNIQYF
NA	TRBV27	NA	CASSQGAPSYNEQYF
NA	TRBV18	TRBJ2-7	CASSPIPLNVQYF
NA	TRBV6-6	TRBJ1-2	CASSLGWDGYTF
NA	TRBV7-2	TRBJ2-3	CASIAVAGPTDTQYF
NA	TRBV11-2	TRBJ2-1	CASSPPPGFDEQFF
few	TRBV3-1	TRBJ2-5	CASSQEASGSGETQYF
NA	TRBV7-2	TRBJ2-3	CASSSKEASGDRDTQYF
NA	TRBV6-6	TRBJ2-1	CASSAGGSSYDEQFF
NA	TRBV28	TRBJ2-1	CASSFTSGDINEQFF
NA	TRBV12-3/TRBV12-4	TRBJ1-6	CASSFIGGSYNSPLHF
once	TRBV20-1	TRBJ2-7	CSARDELALSYEQYF
once	TRBV9	TRBJ2-6	CASSAAGSGANVLTF
NA	TRBV24-1	TRBJ1-2	CATSESGQTGKYTF
few	TRBV12-3/TRBV12-4	TRBJ2-7	CASSKTGPGIQYF